Here is one TCR beta chain with its context. The sample belongs to a study of tumor-infiltrating lymphocytes in oesophageal squamous cell carcinoma. Each CDR3 protein is one row after TCRdb ran MiXCR on the reads. The sample contains 12,000 or so distinct CDR3 sequences, around 50% of which appear only once. The V gene's germline CDR1 is SGHTA and CDR2 FQGTGA. V shed 5 bases, J shed 4 bases, and the junction held 9 bases outside the gene matches. CDR3 length: 16 residues. The chain combines TRBV7-3 with TRBJ1-1; 11 bases align to TRBD1. The sample consisted of blood. The receptor was derived from a female donor with esophageal squamous cell carcinoma. CDR3 nucleotide sequence: TGTGCCAGCAGCCCCCTGGGGACAGGGGGATTCACTGAAGCTTTCTTT. It is translated as CASSPLGTGGFTEAFF.